The sequence of this TCR beta chain was determined in a study of shared clonotypes between healthy human individuals. Comments on this clone: The antigen is unknown.

The table came from immunoSEQ multiplex PCR; TCRdb's copy has only in-frame clones and leaves some out. The profile shows about 1.1 million clones, about 84% of them singletons. Donors comprised healthy HIV-negative adults lacking recent acute infections or vaccinations. Study findings and constraints: Larger estimated richness was generally recorded for naive subsets relative to memory subsets.

From germline, CDR1 is MGHRA and CDR2 YSYEKL. The CDR3 has 14 residues. V lost 1 base to trimming and J lost 4 bases, with 10 bases between them. The sequenced sample was memory CD4+ T cells from PBMCs. Subset noted: CD45RA-negative fraction. The sequence derives from a man younger than 35 in good health. Some clones in this sample may be carry-over from other donors' samples. V and J are TRBV4-1 and TRBJ1-2; no reliable D call. This chain's CDR3 is CASSQAMGGYGYTF. The DNA for the CDR3 is TGCGCCAGCAGCCAAGCAATGGGAGGCTATGGCTACACCTTC.